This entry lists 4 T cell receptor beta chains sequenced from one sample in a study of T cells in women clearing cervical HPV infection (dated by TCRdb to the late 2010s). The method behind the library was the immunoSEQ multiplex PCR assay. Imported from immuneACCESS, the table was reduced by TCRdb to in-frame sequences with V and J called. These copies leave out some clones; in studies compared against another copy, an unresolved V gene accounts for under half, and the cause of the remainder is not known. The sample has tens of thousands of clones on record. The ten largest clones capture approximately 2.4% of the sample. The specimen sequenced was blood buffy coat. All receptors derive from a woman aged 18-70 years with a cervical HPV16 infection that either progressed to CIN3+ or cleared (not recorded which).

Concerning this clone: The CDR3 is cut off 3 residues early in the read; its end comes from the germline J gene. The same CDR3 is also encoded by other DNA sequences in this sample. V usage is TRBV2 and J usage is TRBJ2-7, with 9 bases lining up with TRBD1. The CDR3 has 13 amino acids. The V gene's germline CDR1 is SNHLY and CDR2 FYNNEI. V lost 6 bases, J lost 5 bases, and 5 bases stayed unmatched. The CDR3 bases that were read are TGTGCCAGCAGCGGGACAGGGATTAACGAG. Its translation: CASSGTGINE. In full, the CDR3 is CASSGTGINEQYF. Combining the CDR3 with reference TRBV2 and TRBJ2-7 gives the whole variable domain EPEVTQTPSHQVTQMGQEVILRCVPISNHLYFYWYRQILGQKVEFLVSFYNNEISEKSEIFDDQFSVERPDGSNFTLKIRSTKLEDSAMYFCASSGTGINEQYFGPGTRLTVT.

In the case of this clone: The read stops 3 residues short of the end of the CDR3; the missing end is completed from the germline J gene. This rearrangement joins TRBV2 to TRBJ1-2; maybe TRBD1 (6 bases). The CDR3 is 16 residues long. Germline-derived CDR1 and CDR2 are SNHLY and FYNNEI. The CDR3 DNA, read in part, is TGTGCCAGCAGTGAATCTAGCGGGGGCTTCTACAATGAC. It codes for CASSESSGGFYND. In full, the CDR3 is CASSESSGGFYNDYTF.

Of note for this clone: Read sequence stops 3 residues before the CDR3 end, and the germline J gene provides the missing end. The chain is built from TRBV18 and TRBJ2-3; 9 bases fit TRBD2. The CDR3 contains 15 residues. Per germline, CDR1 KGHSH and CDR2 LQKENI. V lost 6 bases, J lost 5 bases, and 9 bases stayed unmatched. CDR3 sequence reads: CASSSPSGVQDTQYF. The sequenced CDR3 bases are TGTGCCAGCTCGTCTCCTAGCGGGGTACAAGATACG.

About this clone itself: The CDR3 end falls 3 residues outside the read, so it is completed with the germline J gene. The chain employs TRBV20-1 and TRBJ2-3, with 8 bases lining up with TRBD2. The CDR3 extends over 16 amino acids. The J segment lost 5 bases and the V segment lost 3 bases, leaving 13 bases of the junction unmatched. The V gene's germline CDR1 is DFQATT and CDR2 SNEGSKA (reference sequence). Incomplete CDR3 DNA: TGCAGTGCTAGCCCCGGACTAGCATTGGCAGTAGATACG. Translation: CSASPGLALAVDT. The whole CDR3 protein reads CSASPGLALAVDTQYF.